These 10 T cell receptor beta chains were all obtained from the same sample, sequenced in a study of T-cell reconstitution after alpha-beta-depleted transplantation in children. The library targeted TCRbeta and was prepared with unique molecular identifiers. Each CDR3 protein is one row after TCRdb ran MiXCR on the PCR reads. The repertoire holds under 750,000 distinct CDR3 sequences, roughly 23% seen once, with around 14% in the top ten. The sequences come from PBMCs, mostly from graft donor cells, collected 360 days after TCRalphabeta/CD19-depleted stem cell transplant. These receptors originate from a boy under three years old who had a stem cell transplant for acute myeloid leukemia, so the T cells may come from the graft donor.

This clonotype was seen more than once but under ten times. This chain uses TRBV27 with TRBJ2-2; D is unresolved. Germline V lookup: CDR1 MNHEY, CDR2 SMNVEV (reference sequence). This CDR3 spans 13 amino acids. The V end was cut by 8 bases, the J end by 3 bases, with 10 bases between. CDR3 sequence reads: CASSDIYTGELFF. The CDR3 nucleotides are TGTGCCAGCTCCGACATCTACACCGGGGAGCTGTTTTTT.

This clonotype was detected only a few times. This chain links TRBV20-1 with TRBJ1-4; D gene unclear. V lost 1 base and J 3 bases, leaving 9 bases between the germline ends. Germline lookup yields CDR1 DFQATT and CDR2 SNEGSKA (reference sequence). The CDR3 runs to 14 residues. This CDR3 is CSARAGRANEKLFF. The CDR3 coding sequence is TGCAGTGCTAGAGCCGGGCGGGCTAATGAAAAACTGTTTTTT.

V is TRBV2 and J is TRBJ1-3; weak D call: TRBD1 (5 bases). Germline values: CDR1 SNHLY, CDR2 FYNNEI. CDR3 length: 16 residues. V was pared by 4 bases and J by 0 bases, with 13 bases between. The CDR3 sequence is CASSGRVGVSGNTIYF. CDR3 nucleotides: TGTGCCAGCAGTGGAAGGGTAGGGGTCTCTGGAAACACCATATATTTT.

V is TRBV20-1 and J is TRBJ2-1, with D unresolved. V was pared by 2 bases and J by 0 bases, with 8 bases between. The CDR3 runs 14 residues. Germline CDR1 and CDR2: DFQATT and SNEGSKA (reference sequence). CDR3 coding DNA: TGCAGTGCTAGAAGCCCTAGCTCCTACAATGAGCAGTTCTTC. As protein: CSARSPSSYNEQFF.

This clonotype has at least ten counts. The chain links TRBV6-5 to TRBJ2-7; D may correspond to TRBD1 or TRBD2 (6 bases each). This CDR3 has 12 amino acids. CDR1 MNHEY and CDR2 SVGAGI come from the germline V gene. The V end lost 8 bases, the J end lost 5 bases, and 13 bases lay between the germline ends. CDR3 DNA: TGTGCCAGCCAGGGGATAGCGGACGAGCAGTACTTC. The encoded protein is CASQGIADEQYF.

This clonotype came up many times. This sequence joins TRBV20-1 and TRBJ1-2; D is ambiguous. The CDR3 length is 13 residues. From germline, CDR1 is DFQATT and CDR2 SNEGSKA (reference sequence). V lost 2 bases and J 2 bases, leaving 9 bases between the germline ends. The CDR3 is CSARLTENYGYTF. In nucleotides, the CDR3 is TGCAGTGCTAGATTAACGGAGAACTATGGCTACACCTTC.

This clonotype occurred a few times. The V call is TRBV7-9, the J call TRBJ1-1, with a possible D match to TRBD1 (5 bases). From germline, CDR1 is SEHNR and CDR2 FQNEAQ (reference sequence). This CDR3 contains 17 residues. Trimming pared 5 bases from V and 4 bases from J, leaving 23 bases between. CDR3 protein: CASSIIRVREWVTEAFF. The CDR3 DNA reads TGTGCCAGCAGCATCATCAGGGTTAGAGAATGGGTCACTGAAGCTTTCTTT.

This clonotype was seen a few times. The chain uses TRBV27 and TRBJ2-7, with unresolved D. Germline V gene lookup returns CDR1 MNHEY and CDR2 SMNVEV (reference sequence). CDR3 size: 18 residues. V lost 2 bases and J lost 3, with 23 bases in between. The CDR3 loop reads CASSLRADLTSSHYEQYF. CDR3 nucleotides: TGTGCCAGCAGTTTAAGGGCGGACCTGACCTCCAGCCACTACGAGCAGTACTTC.

This clonotype was picked up a small number of times. The CDR3 here is CSAGGLLESSYNEQFF. For the CDR3, the DNA is TGCAGTGCGGGGGGTTTACTAGAGAGCTCCTACAATGAGCAGTTCTTC. The chain joins TRBV20-1 to TRBJ2-1, with a possible D match to TRBD2 (6 bases). The CDR3 length is 16 residues. Germline CDR1 reads DFQATT; CDR2 reads SNEGSKA (reference sequence). The V gene lost 6 bases and the J gene lost 0 bases, with 18 bases spanning the gap.

This clonotype was detected ten times or more. This chain joins TRBV7-2 and TRBJ2-1; weak D call: TRBD1 (5 bases). The V end was cut by 0 bases, the J end by 6 bases, with 12 bases between. CDR3 length equals 15 residues. CDR1 and CDR2 from the germline V gene are SGHTA and FQGNSA. In DNA form, the CDR3 reads TGTGCCAGCAGCTTAGCTTCCAAGGGGTCCAATGAGCAGTTCTTC. Protein sequence: CASSLASKGSNEQFF.